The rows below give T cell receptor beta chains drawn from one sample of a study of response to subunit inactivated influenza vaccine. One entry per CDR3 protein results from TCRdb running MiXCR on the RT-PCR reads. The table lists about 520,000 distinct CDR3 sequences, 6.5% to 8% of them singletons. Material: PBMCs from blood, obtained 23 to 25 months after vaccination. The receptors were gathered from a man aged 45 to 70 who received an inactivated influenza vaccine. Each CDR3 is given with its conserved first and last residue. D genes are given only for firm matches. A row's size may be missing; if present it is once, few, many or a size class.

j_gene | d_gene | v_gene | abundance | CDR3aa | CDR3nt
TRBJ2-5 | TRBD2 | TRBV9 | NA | CASSVAAGVMETQYF | TGTGCCAGCAGCGTAGCTGCGGGAGTGATGGAGACCCAGTACTTC
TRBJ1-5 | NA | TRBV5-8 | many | CASSFFGKNSNQPQHF | TGTGCCAGCAGCTTTTTCGGGAAGAATAGCAATCAGCCCCAGCATTTT
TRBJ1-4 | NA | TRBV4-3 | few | CASSQVVGRVDEKLFF | TGCGCCAGCAGCCAAGTGGTGGGCAGGGTGGATGAAAAACTGTTTTTT
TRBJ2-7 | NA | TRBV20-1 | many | CSARGWGQGMNEQYF | TGCAGTGCTAGAGGGTGGGGGCAGGGTATGAACGAGCAGTACTTC
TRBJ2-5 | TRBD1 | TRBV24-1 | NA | CATSEGGTGTGETQYF | TGTGCCACCAGTGAGGGGGGGACAGGGACGGGGGAGACCCAGTACTTC
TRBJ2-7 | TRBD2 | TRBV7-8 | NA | CASSPGTSAYKEQYF | TGTGCCAGCAGCCCTGGGACTAGCGCCTATAAGGAGCAGTACTTC
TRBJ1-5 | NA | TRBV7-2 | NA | CASSLWGLEPQHF | TGTGCCAGCAGCCTCTGGGGGCTAGAGCCCCAGCATTTT
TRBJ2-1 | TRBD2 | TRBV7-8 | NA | CASSPPRLAGGKYNEQFF | TGTGCCAGCAGCCCCCCCAGATTAGCGGGAGGAAAATACAATGAGCAGTTCTTC
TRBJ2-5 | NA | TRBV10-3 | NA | CAISGARGETQYF | TGTGCCATCAGTGGTGCTAGGGGAGAGACCCAGTACTTC
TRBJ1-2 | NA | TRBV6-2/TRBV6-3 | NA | CASGLGYTF | TGTGCCAGCGGGTTGGGCTACACCTTC
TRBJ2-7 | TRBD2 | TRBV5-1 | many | CASSLVTSGRRVVEQYF | TGCGCCAGCAGCTTGGTGACTAGCGGGAGACGAGTAGTCGAGCAGTACTTC
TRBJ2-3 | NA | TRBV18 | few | CASSPPWPRADTQYF | TGTGCCAGCTCACCACCTTGGCCCAGGGCAGATACGCAGTATTTT
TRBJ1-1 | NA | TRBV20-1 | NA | CSAQRMNTEAFF | TGCAGTGCGCAGAGAATGAACACTGAAGCTTTCTTT
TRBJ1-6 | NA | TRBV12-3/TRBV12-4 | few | CASSWGPPPLHF | TGTGCCAGCAGTTGGGGTCCCCCACCCCTCCACTTT
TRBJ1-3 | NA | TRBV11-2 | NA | CASSLNGEDTIYF | TGTGCCAGCAGCTTAAATGGAGAGGACACCATATATTTT
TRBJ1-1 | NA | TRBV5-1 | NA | CASSLGIATNTEAFF | TGCGCCAGCAGCTTGGGTATAGCTACGAACACTGAAGCTTTCTTT
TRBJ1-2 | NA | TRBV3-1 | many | CASSQGGPRGDGYTF | TGTGCCAGCAGCCAAGGGGGACCCAGAGGGGATGGCTACACCTTC
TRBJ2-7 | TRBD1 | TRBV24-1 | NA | CATSPRDRTYEQYF | TGTGCCACCAGCCCCCGGGACAGAACCTACGAGCAGTACTTC
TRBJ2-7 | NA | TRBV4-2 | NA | CASSHGLHSYEQYF | TGTGCCAGCAGCCACGGGCTCCACTCCTACGAGCAGTACTTC
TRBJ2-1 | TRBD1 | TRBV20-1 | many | CSARGPGQVAHNEQFF | TGCAGTGCTAGGGGTCCGGGACAGGTGGCCCACAATGAGCAGTTCTTC
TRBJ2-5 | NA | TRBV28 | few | CASSLKQGFQETQYF | TGTGCCAGCAGTTTAAAACAGGGCTTCCAGGAGACCCAGTACTTC
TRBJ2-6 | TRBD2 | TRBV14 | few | CASSQTSGGISGANVLTF | TGTGCCAGCAGCCAGACTAGCGGGGGGATCTCTGGGGCCAACGTCCTGACTTTC